These 32 T cell receptor beta chains came from one sample sequenced in a study of response to subunit inactivated influenza vaccine. TCRdb called the RT-PCR reads again in MiXCR, with one record for every CDR3 protein. The table lists 650,000 or so distinct CDR3 sequences, less than 15% of them singletons. This specimen was PBMCs from blood, taken around 14 days before vaccination. Every receptor here comes from a man aged 50 or older who received an inactivated influenza vaccine.

The chain has TRBV28 and TRBJ2-2; 7 bases align to TRBD2. The V gene's germline CDR1 is MDHEN and CDR2 SYDVKM. CDR3 length: 18 residues. After removal of 3 bases from V and 3 bases from J, the junction contained 13 bases not matched to a gene. CDR3 amino acids: CASSLLFATSAYTGELFF. The CDR3 nucleotides are TGTGCCAGCAGTTTGTTATTCGCTACTAGCGCTTACACCGGGGAGCTGTTTTTT.

This clonotype was counted at least ten times. The chain carries TRBV7-9 and TRBJ2-3; D unclear. The V end was cut by 8 bases, the J end by 0 bases, with 9 bases between. CDR1 SEHNR and CDR2 FQNEAQ come from the germline V gene (reference sequence). The CDR3 is 13 amino acids. The CDR3 is CASEDPSTDTQYF. CDR3 coding DNA: TGTGCCAGCGAGGATCCTAGCACAGATACGCAGTATTTT.

This clonotype was picked up one time. The rearrangement uses TRBV7-2 and TRBJ2-2; 11 nucleotides match TRBD2. The germline CDR1 and CDR2 sequences are SGHTA and FQGNSA. This CDR3 has 17 amino acids. Trimming took 7 bases from V and 0 from J; bases not matched to a gene: 7. CDR3: CASTLGLAVANTGELFF. The DNA for the CDR3 is TGTGCCAGCACTCTGGGACTAGCGGTCGCGAACACCGGGGAGCTGTTTTTT.

This clonotype was recorded at least ten times. The rearrangement links TRBV12-3 or TRBV12-4 to TRBJ1-5; D gene uncertain. CDR3 length equals 14 residues. V lost 2 bases to trimming and J lost 6 bases, with 11 bases between them. This CDR3 reads CASSLTPGSQPQHF. As DNA, the CDR3 is TGTGCCAGCAGTTTAACGCCGGGGAGTCAGCCCCAGCATTTT.

The rearrangement joins TRBV9 to TRBJ2-7, with 8 bases lining up with TRBD1. CDR3 length equals 15 residues. CDR1 and CDR2 from the germline V gene are SGDLS and YYNGEE. Losses at the gene ends were 0 bases for V and 3 bases for J; bases not matched to a gene: 5. The chain's CDR3 is CASSVGDRRLYEQYF. The CDR3 DNA reads TGTGCCAGCAGCGTAGGGGACAGGCGACTCTACGAGCAGTACTTC.

This clonotype has just a few counts. The chain has TRBV28 and TRBJ2-7; TRBD1 is a possible D gene (6 bases). The CDR3 runs 14 residues. Looked up from germline, CDR1 is MDHEN and CDR2 is SYDVKM. Trimming pared 5 bases from V and 3 bases from J, leaving 14 bases between. For the CDR3, the DNA is TGTGCCAGCAGTAGACAGGACAGAGTCTACGAGCAGTACTTC. Its translation is CASSRQDRVYEQYF. Together with reference TRBV28 and TRBJ2-7, the CDR3 gives the full variable domain: DVKVTQSSRYLVKRTGEKVFLECVQDMDHENMFWYRQDPGLGLRLIYFSYDVKMKEKGDIPEGYSVSREKKERFSLILESASTNQTSMYLCASSRQDRVYEQYFGPGTRLTVT.

This clonotype was seen a handful of times. The chain employs TRBV18 and TRBJ2-7; D is ambiguous. CDR1 KGHSH and CDR2 LQKENI come from the germline V gene. This CDR3 comprises 14 residues. V dropped 0 bases and J dropped 3 bases, with 9 bases sitting between them. CDR3 amino acids: CASSPPAQNYEQYF. CDR3 coding DNA: TGTGCCAGCTCACCACCTGCCCAAAACTACGAGCAGTACTTC. The variable domain in full, completed from reference TRBV18 and TRBJ2-7, reads NAGVMQNPRHLVRRRGQEARLRCSPMKGHSHVYWYRQLPEEGLKFMVYLQKENIIDESGMPKERFSAEFPKEGPSILRIQQVVRGDSAAYFCASSPPAQNYEQYFGPGTRLTVT.

This clonotype came up a few times. The rearrangement links TRBV20-1 to TRBJ2-5; D uncertain. CDR1 DFQATT and CDR2 SNEGSKA come from the germline V gene (reference sequence). Trimming left V 6 bases short and J 4 bases short, with 12 bases between. The CDR3 consists of 12 residues. This CDR3 is CSARGRLETQYF. In nucleotides, the CDR3 is TGCAGTGCCCGAGGACGCTTAGAGACCCAGTACTTC.

This clonotype was observed a few times. This chain joins TRBV28 and TRBJ2-7; 7 nucleotides agree with TRBD2. The CDR3 covers 14 residues. Germline loops: CDR1 MDHEN, CDR2 SYDVKM. V was clipped by 7 bases and J by 2 bases; unmatched bases: 8. The CDR3 spells CASKTAGSAYEQYF. CDR3 sequence (DNA): TGTGCCAGCAAAACAGCGGGAAGTGCCTACGAGCAGTACTTC.

The J gene is TRBJ2-2, the V gene TRBV15; a possible D gene is TRBD2 (5 bases). Per the germline V gene, CDR1 is LNHNV and CDR2 is YYDKDF (reference sequence). This CDR3 contains 13 residues. Trimming shortened V by 1 base and J by 9 bases, and 9 bases separated the two germline ends. For the CDR3, the DNA is TGTGCCACCAGCAGAGCGGGGTTTTGGGAGCTGTTTTTT. It codes for CATSRAGFWELFF.

This clonotype was detected a few times. The CDR3 loop is CASSYSGGPGELFF. Here the CDR3 DNA reads TGTGCCAGCAGTTACTCCGGGGGGCCCGGGGAGCTGTTTTTT. V is TRBV6-5 and J is TRBJ2-2; a possible D gene is TRBD2 (7 bases). V lost 0 bases to trimming and J lost 6 bases, with 8 bases between them. The CDR3 is 14 amino acids. CDR1 MNHEY and CDR2 SVGAGI come from the germline V gene.

The rearrangement uses TRBV7-8 and TRBJ2-7; either TRBD1 or TRBD2 may supply D (5 bases each). With 1 base removed from V and 7 bases from J, the gap between germline ends came to 17 bases. The germline V gene encodes CDR1 SGHVS and CDR2 FQNEAQ. The CDR3 is 15 residues long. Written as DNA, the CDR3 is TGTGCCAGCAGCTTAGGTCTGGGACGAAACGTAGAGCAGTACTTC. Encoded protein: CASSLGLGRNVEQYF.

There are a few counts of this clonotype. The chain is built from TRBV3-1 and TRBJ2-1, with 15 bases that match TRBD2. The V and J ends lost 7 bases and 9 bases, in that order; junction bases with no gene match: 10. Germline loops: CDR1 LGHDT, CDR2 YNNKEL (reference sequence). The CDR3 length is 16 residues. CDR3 in DNA: TGTGCCAGCACCCGGACTAGCGGGAGGGCAGATGGTGAGCAGTTCTTC. It yields the protein CASTRTSGRADGEQFF.

A few counts support this clonotype. The chain combines TRBV5-6 with TRBJ2-2, with 14 positions matching TRBD2. After removal of 5 bases from V and 2 bases from J, the junction contained 5 bases not matched to a gene. The CDR3 has 17 amino acids. Per germline, CDR1 SGHDT and CDR2 YYEEEE. CDR3 DNA sequence: TGTGCCAGCAGTTTTGGACTAGCGGGAGGCAACACCGGGGAGCTGTTTTTT. Its translation is CASSFGLAGGNTGELFF.

This clonotype was observed many times. This chain uses TRBV12-3 or TRBV12-4 with TRBJ1-1; 7 bases are shared with TRBD1. Trimming took 4 bases from V and 3 from J; bases not matched to a gene: 5. The CDR3 sequence is 14 residues long. The CDR3 sequence is CASSSGGGDTEAFF. In DNA form, the CDR3 reads TGTGCCAGCAGTTCAGGGGGGGGTGACACTGAAGCTTTCTTT.

This chain joins TRBV5-5 and TRBJ2-1, with 8 nucleotides matching TRBD1. Germline trimming cut 6 bases from V and 0 bases from J; bases unmatched to any gene: 5. CDR1 and CDR2 (germline): SGHKS, YYEKEE (reference sequence). The CDR3 has 15 amino acids. The CDR3: CASTLGQASYNEQFF. In nucleotides, the CDR3 is TGTGCCAGCACCCTGGGACAGGCCTCCTACAATGAGCAGTTCTTC.

The chain recombines TRBV13 with TRBJ2-7; D perhaps matches TRBD1 (6 bases). The CDR3 contains 15 residues. Per the germline V gene, CDR1 is PRHDT and CDR2 is FYEKMQ (reference sequence). The ends were cut back, 0 bases at V and 0 bases at J, with 9 bases in the middle. The CDR3 region has the DNA TGTGCCAGCAGCTTAGGCGGACAGAGCTCCTACGAGCAGTACTTC. This gives the protein CASSLGGQSSYEQYF.

This clonotype was found a few times. The rearrangement joins TRBV6-5 to TRBJ2-7, with a tentative D call TRBD2 (7 bases). The V and J ends lost 0 bases and 3 bases respectively, with 12 bases between them. Germline assignment: CDR1 MNHEY and CDR2 SVGAGI. The CDR3 sequence is 15 residues long. For the CDR3, the DNA is TGTGCCAGCAGTTACTCGGGGGGGGCGAACTACGAGCAGTACTTC. This sequence encodes CASSYSGGANYEQYF.

Many counts were recorded for this clonotype. This rearrangement joins TRBV6-1 to TRBJ1-2; D ambiguous. Trimming pared 8 bases from V and 4 bases from J, leaving 17 bases between. The CDR3 consists of 14 residues. In germline, CDR1 is MNHNS, CDR2 SASEGT. The CDR3 bases are TGTGCCAGCTCCCCGCGAGGGTTGGGCTATGGCTACACCTTC. As protein: CASSPRGLGYGYTF.

This clonotype has only a few counts. The V call is TRBV7-9, the J call TRBJ2-3, with 7 bases that match TRBD2. CDR1 is SEHNR, CDR2 FQNEAQ, per germline (reference sequence). The CDR3 consists of 17 residues. V shed 0 bases and J 0 bases; nucleotides not matched to a gene: 6. The CDR3 nucleotides are TGTGCCAGCAGCTTAGCCCTAGCGGCAGCTAGCACAGATACGCAGTATTTT. This codes for CASSLALAAASTDTQYF.

A few counts support this clonotype. V usage is TRBV5-8 and J usage is TRBJ1-5, with 9 bases aligning to TRBD1. CDR3 length: 15 amino acids. Germline trimming cut 2 bases from V and 6 bases from J; bases unmatched to any gene: 6. Per germline, CDR1 SGHTS and CDR2 YDEGEE. The DNA of the CDR3 is TGTGCCAGCAGCTTACCCGGGACAGGGTTTCAGCCCCAGCATTTT. Its translation is CASSLPGTGFQPQHF.

A few counts support this clonotype. This chain's CDR3 is CASSYTGTGTYEQYF. The CDR3 DNA sequence: TGTGCCAGCAGTTACACCGGGACAGGGACCTACGAGCAGTACTTC. The chain recombines TRBV12-3 or TRBV12-4 with TRBJ2-7; the match to TRBD1 covers 9 bases. The CDR3 has 15 residues. V dropped 4 bases and J dropped 2; count of bases not matched to a gene: 6.

The gene calls are TRBV12-3 or TRBV12-4 and TRBJ2-7; 7 bases fit TRBD1. The CDR3 runs to 15 residues. V trimming: 3 bases; J trimming: 5 bases; junction bases outside the gene matches: 10. The CDR3 region has the DNA TGTGCCAGCAGTTTTACGGGACAGTTGGTTGACGAGCAGTACTTC. Protein: CASSFTGQLVDEQYF.

The J gene is TRBJ2-1, the V gene TRBV5-1; 9 bases agree with TRBD1. Germline assignment: CDR1 SGHRS and CDR2 YFSETQ. Trimming removed 4 bases from V and 5 bases from J; junction bases left unmatched: 4. The CDR3 is 14 residues long. Here the CDR3 DNA reads TGCGCCAGCAGCATCCGGACAGGGGACAATGAGCAGTTCTTC. It specifies CASSIRTGDNEQFF. Complete variable domain (other parts from reference TRBV5-1 and TRBJ2-1): KAGVTQTPRYLIKTRGQQVTLSCSPISGHRSVSWYQQTPGQGLQFLFEYFSETQRNKGNFPGRFSGRQFSNSRSEMNVSTLELGDSALYLCASSIRTGDNEQFFGPGTRLTVL.

In this sample, this clonotype turned up a few times. The chain combines TRBV6-1 with TRBJ2-1; 11 bases are a match to TRBD2. The V and J ends lost 4 bases and 9 bases, in that order; junction bases with no gene match: 2. The CDR3 contains 13 residues. The V gene's germline CDR1 is MNHNS and CDR2 SASEGT. DNA of the CDR3: TGTGCCAGCAGTGCACTAGCGGGAGTTGAGCAGTTCTTC. Translating it yields CASSALAGVEQFF.

The gene calls are TRBV7-2 and TRBJ2-5, with 9 bases aligning to TRBD1. The CDR3 runs 17 residues. The V gene end was trimmed by 6 bases and the J gene end by 7 bases; junction bases not matched to a gene: 18. Germline V gives CDR1 SGHTA, CDR2 FQGNSA. The CDR3 coding sequence is TGTGCCAGCAGACCAAGTGACCTCCGGGACAGGGCCCGGACCCAGTACTTC. Protein: CASRPSDLRDRARTQYF.

In its sample, this clonotype was seen a few times. The chain joins TRBV20-1 to TRBJ2-3, with 8 bases lining up with TRBD2. Trimming removed 2 bases from V and 8 bases from J; junction bases left unmatched: 9. Germline V CDR1 and CDR2: DFQATT, SNEGSKA (reference sequence). This CDR3 spans 14 amino acids. CDR3 sequence: CSARTREGLGTQYF. CDR3 sequence (DNA): TGCAGTGCTAGAACTCGGGAGGGCCTCGGTACGCAGTATTTT.

This clonotype was found a few times. The chain combines TRBV20-1 with TRBJ1-4; D is perhaps TRBD1 (6 bases). The ends were cut back, 1 base at V and 0 bases at J, with 6 bases in the middle. The CDR3 contains 14 residues. Germline CDR1 reads DFQATT; CDR2 reads SNEGSKA (reference sequence). CDR3 bases: TGCAGTGCTAGAGGACAGGCAACTAATGAAAAACTGTTTTTT. Translated, it gives CSARGQATNEKLFF.

The V and J genes are TRBV28 and TRBJ1-2; D is possibly TRBD1 (5 bases). Between the trimmed V and J ends, which lost 4 bases and 7 bases, there was a span of 19 bases. CDR1 and CDR2 (germline): MDHEN, SYDVKM. This CDR3 is built from 15 residues. The CDR3 loop is CASSSPGGPRAGYTF. The DNA for the CDR3 is TGTGCCAGCAGTTCCCCGGGGGGACCTCGTGCTGGCTACACCTTC.

V gene TRBV4-3 combines with J gene TRBJ2-5; 7 bases are a match to TRBD1. The CDR3 sequence is 16 residues long. Germline trimming cut 5 bases from V and 0 bases from J; bases unmatched to any gene: 9. Germline CDR1 LGHNA, CDR2 YSLEER. The CDR3 spells CASSAGDSSYQETQYF. CDR3 nucleotides: TGCGCCAGCAGCGCCGGGGACAGCTCGTACCAAGAGACCCAGTACTTC.

This clonotype was seen more than once but under ten times. This chain joins TRBV6-4 and TRBJ1-2, with 11 bases aligning to TRBD1. With V trimmed by 4 bases and J by 7 bases, 11 bases remained unmatched. Germline values: CDR1 MRHNA, CDR2 SNTAGT. This CDR3 has 16 residues. This CDR3 reads CASSALPGTGGLGYTF. Written as DNA, the CDR3 is TGTGCCAGCAGTGCGCTACCTGGGACAGGGGGTCTTGGCTACACCTTC.

Here the CDR3 DNA reads TGCAGCGTTGATAGTCAGGGCGGCACAGATACGCAGTATTTT. This encodes CSVDSQGGTDTQYF. The rearrangement joins TRBV29-1 to TRBJ2-3; TRBD1 is a possible D gene (5 bases). The CDR3 loop spans 14 amino acids. The ends were cut back, 3 bases at V and 1 base at J, with 11 bases in the middle. The germline V gene encodes CDR1 SQVTM and CDR2 ANQGSEA.